Sequencing of this T cell receptor beta chain was carried out in a study of blood T cell repertoires in COVID-19. Background on the study: Acute-phase and convalescent COVID-19 samples originated in the United States, Italy and Spain.

Individuals aged about 18 to 90 years were recruited from roughly 22 US areas. The CDR3 has 15 residues. V was cut by 4 bases and J by 7 bases, with 19 bases left in between. Germline CDR1 reads MNHEY; CDR2 reads SVGAGI. Profiling relied on immunoSEQ multiplex PCR, and the TCRdb table lists in-frame clones only, not all of them. The table lists approximately 260,000 clones, under 95% of them singletons, with around 2% in the top ten. This sequence joins TRBV6-5 and TRBJ1-1; a weak D match, TRBD1 (5 bases). This receptor was obtained from a woman between 18 and 30 years old who had recovered from COVID-19. The sequenced sample consisted of PBMCs or T cells enriched from blood (not recorded which). The CDR3 reads CASSLRGTAGVEAFF. CDR3 sequence (DNA): TGTGCCAGCAGTTTACGGGGGACTGCCGGGGTTGAAGCTTTCTTT.